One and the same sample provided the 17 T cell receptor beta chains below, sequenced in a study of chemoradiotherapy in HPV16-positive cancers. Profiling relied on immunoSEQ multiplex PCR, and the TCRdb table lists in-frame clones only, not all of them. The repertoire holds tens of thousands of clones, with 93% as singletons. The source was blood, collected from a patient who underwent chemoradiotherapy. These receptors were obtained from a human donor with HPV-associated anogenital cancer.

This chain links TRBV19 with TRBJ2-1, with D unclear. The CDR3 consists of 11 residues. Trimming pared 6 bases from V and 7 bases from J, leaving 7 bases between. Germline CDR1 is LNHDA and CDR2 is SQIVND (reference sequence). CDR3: CASRSENEQFF. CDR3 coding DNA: TGTGCCAGTAGGTCAGAGAATGAGCAGTTCTTC.

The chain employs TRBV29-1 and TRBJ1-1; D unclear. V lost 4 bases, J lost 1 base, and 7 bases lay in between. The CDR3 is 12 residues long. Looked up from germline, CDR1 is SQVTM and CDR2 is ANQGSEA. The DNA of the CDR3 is TGCAGCGTTGTTCAGGAGAACACTGAAGCTTTCTTT. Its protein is CSVVQENTEAFF.

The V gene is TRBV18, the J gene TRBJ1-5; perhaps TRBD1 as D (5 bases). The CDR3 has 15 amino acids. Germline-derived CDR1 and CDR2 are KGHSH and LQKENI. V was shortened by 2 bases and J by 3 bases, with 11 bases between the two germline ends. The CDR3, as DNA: TGTGCCAGCTCACCAGGGGGGGAGGTCAATCAGCCCCAGCATTTT. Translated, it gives CASSPGGEVNQPQHF.

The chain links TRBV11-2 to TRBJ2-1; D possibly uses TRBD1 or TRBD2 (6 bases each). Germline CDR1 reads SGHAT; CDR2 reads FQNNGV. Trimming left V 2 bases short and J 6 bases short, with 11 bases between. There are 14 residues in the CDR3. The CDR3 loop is CASSLLGGSNEQFF. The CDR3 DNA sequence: TGTGCCAGCAGCTTACTGGGGGGCAGCAATGAGCAGTTCTTC.

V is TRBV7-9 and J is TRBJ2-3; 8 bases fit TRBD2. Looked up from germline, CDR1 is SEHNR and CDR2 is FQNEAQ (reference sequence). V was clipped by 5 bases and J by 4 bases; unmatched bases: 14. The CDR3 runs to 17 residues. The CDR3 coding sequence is TGTGCCAGCAGCCAAAAAGGGGGACTAGGAGGCTCAGATACGCAGTATTTT. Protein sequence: CASSQKGGLGGSDTQYF. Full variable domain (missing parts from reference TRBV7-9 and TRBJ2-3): DTGVSQNPRHKITKRGQNVTFRCDPISEHNRLYWYRQTLGQGPEFLTYFQNEAQLEKSRLLSDRFSAERPKGSFSTLEIQRTEQGDSAMYLCASSQKGGLGGSDTQYFGPGTRLTVL.

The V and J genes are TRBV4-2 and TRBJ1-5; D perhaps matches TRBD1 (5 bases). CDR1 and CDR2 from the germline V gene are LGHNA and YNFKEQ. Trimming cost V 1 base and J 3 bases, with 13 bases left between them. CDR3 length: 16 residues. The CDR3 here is CASSQVWQGINQPQHF. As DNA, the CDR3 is TGTGCCAGCAGCCAAGTATGGCAGGGAATCAATCAGCCCCAGCATTTT.

DNA of the CDR3: TGTGCCAGCTCACAGAAACAGGTTGGGCTGGACGAGCAGTACTTC. Amino acid sequence: CASSQKQVGLDEQYF. The chain carries TRBV18 and TRBJ2-7; D is perhaps TRBD1 (5 bases). The ends were cut back, 4 bases at V and 5 bases at J, with 18 bases in the middle. The CDR3 runs to 15 residues. Germline assignment: CDR1 KGHSH and CDR2 LQKENI.

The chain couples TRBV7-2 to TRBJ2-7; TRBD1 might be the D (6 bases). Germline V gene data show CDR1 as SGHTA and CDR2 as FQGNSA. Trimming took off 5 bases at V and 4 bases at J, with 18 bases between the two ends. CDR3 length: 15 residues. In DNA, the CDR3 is TGTGCCAGCAGCCGGCAGGGGAGATCCGAATACGAGCAGTACTTC. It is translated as CASSRQGRSEYEQYF.

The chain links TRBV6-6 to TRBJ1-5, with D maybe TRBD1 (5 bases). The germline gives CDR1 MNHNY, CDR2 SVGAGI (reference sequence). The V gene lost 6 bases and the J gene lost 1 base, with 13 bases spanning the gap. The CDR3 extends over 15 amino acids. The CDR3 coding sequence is TGTGCCAGCAGCTCGAGGACAAGAAGCAATCAGCCCCAGCATTTT. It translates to CASSSRTRSNQPQHF.

The CDR3 is CASSLEYGSNEQFF. CDR3 in DNA: TGTGCCAGCAGCTTAGAGTATGGATCCAATGAGCAGTTCTTC. The chain carries TRBV11-2 and TRBJ2-1, with no clear D. Trimming stripped 0 bases from V and 6 bases from J, with 9 bases between. CDR3 length equals 14 residues. The germline gives CDR1 SGHAT, CDR2 FQNNGV.

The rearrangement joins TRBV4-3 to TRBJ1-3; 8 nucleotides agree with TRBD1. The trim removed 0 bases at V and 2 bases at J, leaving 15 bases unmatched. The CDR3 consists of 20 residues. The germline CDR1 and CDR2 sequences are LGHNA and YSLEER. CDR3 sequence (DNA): TGCGCCAGCAGCCAAGAAGCTCAAAACAGGGGGGAGTGGACTGGAAACACCATATATTTT. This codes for CASSQEAQNRGEWTGNTIYF.

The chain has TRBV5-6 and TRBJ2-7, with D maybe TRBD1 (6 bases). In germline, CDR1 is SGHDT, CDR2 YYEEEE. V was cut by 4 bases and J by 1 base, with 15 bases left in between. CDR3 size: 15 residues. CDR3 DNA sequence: TGTGCCAGCAGCGGCCCCTCAGGGGTGTCCTACGAGCAGTACTTC. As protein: CASSGPSGVSYEQYF. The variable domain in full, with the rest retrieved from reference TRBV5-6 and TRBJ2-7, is DAGVTQSPTHLIKTRGQQVTLRCSPKSGHDTVSWYQQALGQGPQFIFQYYEEEERQRGNFPDRFSGHQFPNYSSELNVNALLLGDSALYLCASSGPSGVSYEQYFGPGTRLTVT.

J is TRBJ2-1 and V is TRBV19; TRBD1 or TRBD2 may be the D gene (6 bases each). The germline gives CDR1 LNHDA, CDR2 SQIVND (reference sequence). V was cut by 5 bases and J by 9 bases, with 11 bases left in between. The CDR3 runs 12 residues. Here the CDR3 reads CASSEQGLEQFF. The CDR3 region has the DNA TGTGCCAGTAGTGAACAGGGACTTGAGCAGTTCTTC.

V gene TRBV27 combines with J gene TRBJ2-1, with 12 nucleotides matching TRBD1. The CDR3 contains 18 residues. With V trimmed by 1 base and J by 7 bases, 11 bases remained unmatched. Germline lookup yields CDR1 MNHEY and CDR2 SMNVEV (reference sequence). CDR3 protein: CASSLLKAGTGGRNEQFF. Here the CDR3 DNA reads TGTGCCAGCAGTTTATTGAAGGCCGGGACAGGGGGCAGAAATGAGCAGTTCTTC.

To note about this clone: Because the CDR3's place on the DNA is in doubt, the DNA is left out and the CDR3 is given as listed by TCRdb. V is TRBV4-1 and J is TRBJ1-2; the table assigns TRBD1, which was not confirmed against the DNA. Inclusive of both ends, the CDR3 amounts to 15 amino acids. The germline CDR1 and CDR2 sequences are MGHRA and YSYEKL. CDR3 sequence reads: CASSQGFLAEYGYTF.

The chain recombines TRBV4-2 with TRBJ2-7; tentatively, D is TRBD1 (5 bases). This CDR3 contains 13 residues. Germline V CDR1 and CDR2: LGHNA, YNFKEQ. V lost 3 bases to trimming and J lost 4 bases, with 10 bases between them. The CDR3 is CASSHQQEYEQYF. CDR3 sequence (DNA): TGTGCCAGCAGCCACCAACAGGAATACGAGCAGTACTTC.

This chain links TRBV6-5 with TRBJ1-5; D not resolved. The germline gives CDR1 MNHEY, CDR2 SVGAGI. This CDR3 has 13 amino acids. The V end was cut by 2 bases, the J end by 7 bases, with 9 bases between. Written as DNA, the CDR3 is TGTGCCAGCAGTTACGAGGGAGGACAGCCCCAGCATTTT. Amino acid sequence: CASSYEGGQPQHF.